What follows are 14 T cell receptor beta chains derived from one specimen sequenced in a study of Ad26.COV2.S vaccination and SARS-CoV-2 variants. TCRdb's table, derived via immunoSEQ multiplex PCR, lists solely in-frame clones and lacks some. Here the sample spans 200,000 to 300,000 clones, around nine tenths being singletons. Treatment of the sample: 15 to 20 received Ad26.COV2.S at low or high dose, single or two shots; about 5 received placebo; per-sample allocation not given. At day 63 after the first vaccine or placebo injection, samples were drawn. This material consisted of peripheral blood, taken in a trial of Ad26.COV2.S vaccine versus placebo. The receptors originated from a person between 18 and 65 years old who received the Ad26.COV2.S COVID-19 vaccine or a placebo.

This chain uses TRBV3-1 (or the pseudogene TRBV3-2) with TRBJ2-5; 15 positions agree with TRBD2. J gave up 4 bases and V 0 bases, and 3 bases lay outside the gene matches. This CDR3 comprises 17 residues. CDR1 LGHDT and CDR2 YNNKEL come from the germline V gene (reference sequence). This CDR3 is CASSQERGLAGGETQYF. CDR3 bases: TGTGCCAGCAGCCAAGAGAGGGGACTAGCGGGGGGAGAGACCCAGTACTTC.

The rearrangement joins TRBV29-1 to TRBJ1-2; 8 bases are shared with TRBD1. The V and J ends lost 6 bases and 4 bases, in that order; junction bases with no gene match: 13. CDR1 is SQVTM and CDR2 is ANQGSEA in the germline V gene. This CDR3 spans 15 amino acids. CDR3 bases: TGCAGCGTGGCCGATGACAGGGGCCCGGGCTATGGCTACACCTTC. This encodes CSVADDRGPGYGYTF.

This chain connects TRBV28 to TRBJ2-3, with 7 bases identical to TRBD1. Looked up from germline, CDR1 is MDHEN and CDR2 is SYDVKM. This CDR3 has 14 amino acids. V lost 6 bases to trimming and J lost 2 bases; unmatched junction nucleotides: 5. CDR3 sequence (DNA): TGTGCCAGCAGACCCGGGACAGTCACAGATACGCAGTATTTT. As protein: CASRPGTVTDTQYF. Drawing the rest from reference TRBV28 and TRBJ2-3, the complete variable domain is DVKVTQSSRYLVKRTGEKVFLECVQDMDHENMFWYRQDPGLGLRLIYFSYDVKMKEKGDIPEGYSVSREKKERFSLILESASTNQTSMYLCASRPGTVTDTQYFGPGTRLTVL.

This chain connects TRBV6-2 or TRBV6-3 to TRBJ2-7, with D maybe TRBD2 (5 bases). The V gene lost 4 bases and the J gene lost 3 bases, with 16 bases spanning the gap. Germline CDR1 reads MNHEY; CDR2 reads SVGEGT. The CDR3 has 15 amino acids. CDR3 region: CASSSPGSVDYEQYF. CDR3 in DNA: TGTGCCAGCAGTTCTCCGGGAAGTGTGGACTACGAGCAGTACTTC.

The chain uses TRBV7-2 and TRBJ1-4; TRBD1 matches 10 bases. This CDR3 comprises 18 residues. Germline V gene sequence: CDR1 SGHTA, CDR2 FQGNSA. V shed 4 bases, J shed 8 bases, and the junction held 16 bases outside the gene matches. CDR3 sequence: CASSSTSFRTGGKEKLFF. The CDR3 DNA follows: TGTGCCAGCAGCTCAACCTCTTTTAGGACAGGGGGAAAGGAAAAACTGTTTTTT.

The CDR3: CATLLHLPLEAFF. The CDR3 DNA follows: TGTGCCACCCTTCTACACCTTCCCCTTGAAGCTTTCTTT. The V gene is TRBV6-5, the J gene TRBJ1-1; D unclear. The germline V gene encodes CDR1 MNHEY and CDR2 SVGAGI. This CDR3 region has 13 residues. Trimming took 10 bases from V and 7 from J, leaving 19 bases between them.

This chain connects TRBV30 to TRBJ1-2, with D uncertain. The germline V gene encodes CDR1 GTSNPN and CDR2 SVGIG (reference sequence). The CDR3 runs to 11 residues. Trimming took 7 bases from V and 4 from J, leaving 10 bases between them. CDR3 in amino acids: CASHRFYGYTF. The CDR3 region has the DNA TGTGCCTCACACCGTTTCTATGGCTACACCTTC.

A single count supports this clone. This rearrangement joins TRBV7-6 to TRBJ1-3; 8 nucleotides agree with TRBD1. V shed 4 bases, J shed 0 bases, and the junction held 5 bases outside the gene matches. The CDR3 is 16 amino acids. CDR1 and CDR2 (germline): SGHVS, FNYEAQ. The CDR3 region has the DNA TGTGCCAGCAGCTCCAAGACAGGGGACTCTGGAAACACCATATATTTT. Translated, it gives CASSSKTGDSGNTIYF.

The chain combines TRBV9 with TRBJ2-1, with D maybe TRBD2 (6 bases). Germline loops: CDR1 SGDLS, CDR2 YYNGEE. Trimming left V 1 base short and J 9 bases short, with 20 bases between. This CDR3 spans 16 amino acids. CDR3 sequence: CASSVWAEGFIGEQFF. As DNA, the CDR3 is TGTGCCAGCAGCGTATGGGCGGAGGGGTTTATTGGTGAGCAGTTCTTC.

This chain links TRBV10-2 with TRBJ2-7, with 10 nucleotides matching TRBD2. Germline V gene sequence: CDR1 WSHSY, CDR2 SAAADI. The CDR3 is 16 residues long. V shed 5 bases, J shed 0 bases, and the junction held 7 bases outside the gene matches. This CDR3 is CASSRLAGASSYEQYF. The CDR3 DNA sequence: TGCGCCAGCAGTCGACTAGCGGGCGCTAGCTCCTACGAGCAGTACTTC.

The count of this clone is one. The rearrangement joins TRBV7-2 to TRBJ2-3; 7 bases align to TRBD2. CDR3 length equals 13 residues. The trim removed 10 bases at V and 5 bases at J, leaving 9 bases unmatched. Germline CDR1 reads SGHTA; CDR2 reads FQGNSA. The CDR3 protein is CATNGGVGDTQYF. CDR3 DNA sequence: TGTGCCACCAATGGGGGGGTAGGAGATACGCAGTATTTT.

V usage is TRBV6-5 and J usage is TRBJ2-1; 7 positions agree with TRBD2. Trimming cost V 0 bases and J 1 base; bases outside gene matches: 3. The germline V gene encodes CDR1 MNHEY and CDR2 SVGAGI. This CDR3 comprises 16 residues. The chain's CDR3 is CASSYSMGGSYNEQFF. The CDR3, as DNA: TGTGCCAGCAGTTACTCGATGGGGGGGTCCTACAATGAGCAGTTCTTC.

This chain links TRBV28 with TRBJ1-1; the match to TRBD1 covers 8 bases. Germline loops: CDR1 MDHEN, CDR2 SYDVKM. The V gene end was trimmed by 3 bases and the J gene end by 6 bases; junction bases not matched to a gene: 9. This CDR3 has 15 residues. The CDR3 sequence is CASSFQGARRAEAFF. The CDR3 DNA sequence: TGTGCCAGCAGTTTTCAGGGGGCGCGGCGGGCTGAAGCTTTCTTT.

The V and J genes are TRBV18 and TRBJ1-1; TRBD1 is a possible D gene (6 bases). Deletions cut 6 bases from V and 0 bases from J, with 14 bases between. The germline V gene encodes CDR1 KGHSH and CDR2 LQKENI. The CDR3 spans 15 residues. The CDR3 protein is CASSPWTDMNTEAFF. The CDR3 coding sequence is TGTGCCAGCTCCCCTTGGACAGATATGAACACTGAAGCTTTCTTT.